The next 23 T cell receptor beta chains were all read from a single sample in a study of cytomegalovirus exposure and HLA in healthy donors. 13 Jbeta primers and 60 Vbeta primers were used for the PCR. Libraries were prepared by immunoSEQ multiplex PCR; TCRdb keeps only in-frame clonotypes and omits some of them. The sample records about 110,000 clones, roughly 80% being singletons. The source material was PBMCs. These receptors were obtained from a woman in her forties or fifties in good health and CMV-seropositive.

Concerning this clone itself: The same CDR3 is also encoded by other DNA sequences in this sample. V usage is TRBV5-1 and J usage is TRBJ2-5, with D perhaps TRBD2 (6 bases). The V gene's germline CDR1 is SGHRS and CDR2 YFSETQ. The CDR3 length is 14 residues. Trimming shortened V by 0 bases and J by 2 bases, and 8 bases separated the two germline ends. CDR3 sequence reads: CASSLGAGQETQYF. The CDR3 coding sequence is TGCGCCAGCAGCTTGGGGGCGGGACAAGAGACCCAGTACTTC.

The gene calls are TRBV6-6 and TRBJ2-7, with 8 positions matching TRBD1. The germline CDR1 and CDR2 sequences are MNHNY and SVGAGI (reference sequence). The CDR3 has 14 amino acids. V dropped 11 bases and J dropped 7; count of bases not matched to a gene: 16. The CDR3 sequence: CAGAVAGGQGEQYF. CDR3 sequence (DNA): TGTGCCGGAGCCGTCGCAGGGGGCCAGGGAGAGCAGTACTTC.

The chain couples TRBV19 to TRBJ2-3; TRBD1 might be the D (6 bases). The V gene lost 3 bases and the J gene lost 2 bases, with 9 bases spanning the gap. This CDR3 region has 14 residues. Germline V gives CDR1 LNHDA, CDR2 SQIVND (reference sequence). This chain's CDR3 is CASSITGITDTQYF. Here the CDR3 DNA reads TGTGCCAGTAGTATTACAGGGATCACAGATACGCAGTATTTT. The variable domain in full, completed from reference TRBV19 and TRBJ2-3, reads DGGITQSPKYLFRKEGQNVTLSCEQNLNHDAMYWYRQDPGQGLRLIYYSQIVNDFQKGDIAEGYSVSREKKESFPLTVTSAQKNPTAFYLCASSITGITDTQYFGPGTRLTVL.

V gene TRBV19 combines with J gene TRBJ2-1; 8 nucleotides align to TRBD1. Losses at the gene ends were 6 bases for V and 4 bases for J; bases not matched to a gene: 8. Germline-derived CDR1 and CDR2 are LNHDA and SQIVND (reference sequence). The CDR3 spans 15 residues. The DNA of the CDR3 is TGTGCCAGTAGCAAGGACAGGGCCGGGTACAATGAGCAGTTCTTC. Translating it yields CASSKDRAGYNEQFF.

This rearrangement joins TRBV7-9 to TRBJ2-1, with 10 bases aligning to TRBD1. Germline assignment: CDR1 SEHNR and CDR2 FQNEAQ (reference sequence). V lost 1 base and J lost 8; bases outside the gene matches: 8. This CDR3 region has 16 residues. CDR3 in amino acids: CASSLGVDRGYHEQFF. The CDR3 bases are TGTGCCAGCAGCTTAGGTGTGGACAGGGGGTACCATGAGCAGTTCTTC.

The chain couples TRBV29-1 to TRBJ1-1; 10 bases map to TRBD1. The J segment lost 0 bases and the V segment lost 1 base, leaving 5 bases of the junction unmatched. Per germline, CDR1 SQVTM and CDR2 ANQGSEA. This CDR3 contains 16 residues. CDR3 in DNA: TGCAGCGTTGAAGGGGGACAGGGGCTCTTGAACACTGAAGCTTTCTTT. It specifies CSVEGGQGLLNTEAFF.

The CDR3 sequence is CASSSGTGSTDTQYF. DNA for the CDR3: TGTGCCAGCAGCTCCGGGACAGGTAGCACAGATACGCAGTATTTT. The gene calls are TRBV5-6 and TRBJ2-3; TRBD1 matches 8 bases. Germline V gene sequence: CDR1 SGHDT, CDR2 YYEEEE. J lost 0 bases, V lost 3 bases, and 3 bases had no gene match. The CDR3 is made up of 15 amino acids.

J is TRBJ1-5 and V is TRBV7-9; 10 nucleotides agree with TRBD1. V lost 4 bases and J lost 3; bases outside the gene matches: 6. Germline assignment: CDR1 SEHNR and CDR2 FQNEAQ (reference sequence). The CDR3 contains 16 residues. The CDR3 here is CASSSSGTGANQPQHF. The CDR3 DNA reads TGTGCCAGCAGCTCTTCCGGGACAGGGGCCAATCAGCCCCAGCATTTT.

V is TRBV4-1 and J is TRBJ2-5; 11 bases align to TRBD2. With V trimmed by 1 base and J by 5 bases, 3 bases remained unmatched. This CDR3 region has 15 residues. The germline gives CDR1 MGHRA, CDR2 YSYEKL. The CDR3 is CASSQASGGSETQYF. The CDR3 nucleotides are TGCGCCAGCAGCCAAGCTAGCGGGGGGTCGGAGACCCAGTACTTC.

The J gene is TRBJ1-5, the V gene TRBV7-8; the match to TRBD1 covers 8 bases. V lost 6 bases and J lost 5; bases outside the gene matches: 3. The CDR3 covers 13 residues. Germline V gives CDR1 SGHVS, CDR2 FQNEAQ. As DNA, the CDR3 is TGTGCCAGCAGTGAGACAGGGGATCAGCCCCAGCATTTT. Encoded protein: CASSETGDQPQHF.

This clone was observed a few times. The chain joins TRBV7-2 to TRBJ1-2; D remains unclear. The CDR3 has 13 residues. Germline values: CDR1 SGHTA, CDR2 FQGNSA. Between the trimmed V and J ends, which lost 5 bases and 2 bases, there was a span of 9 bases. CDR3 loop: CASSQRENYGYTF. The CDR3 DNA is TGTGCCAGCAGCCAACGAGAGAACTATGGCTACACCTTC. Full variable domain (remainder filled in from reference TRBV7-2 and TRBJ1-2): GAGVSQSPSNKVTEKGKDVELRCDPISGHTALYWYRQSLGQGLEFLIYFQGNSAPDKSGLPSDRFSAERTGGSVSTLTIQRTQQEDSAVYLCASSQRENYGYTFGSGTRLTVV.

As concerns this clone: Compared with germline, one end of the junction differs, possibly owing to a read error. The CDR3 is CSSSLVRTGSTEAFF. The CDR3, as DNA: TGTTCCAGCAGCTTAGTTAGGACAGGGTCGACTGAAGCTTTCTTT. The chain joins TRBV7-9 to TRBJ1-1; 8 bases map to TRBD1. CDR1 SEHNR and CDR2 FQNEAQ come from the germline V gene (reference sequence). The CDR3 spans 15 residues.

The rearrangement joins TRBV5-1 to TRBJ2-1; D possibly corresponds to TRBD2 (7 bases). Germline V gene sequence: CDR1 SGHRS, CDR2 YFSETQ. This CDR3 has 17 amino acids. The V end lost 3 bases, the J end lost 4 bases, and 20 bases lay between the germline ends. CDR3 nucleotides: TGCGCCAGCAGCTGGGGGGGGAACAGGGTCGGGTACAATGAGCAGTTCTTC. This gives the protein CASSWGGNRVGYNEQFF.

The V gene is TRBV11-2, the J gene TRBJ2-2; D not certain. Germline assignment: CDR1 SGHAT and CDR2 FQNNGV. The CDR3 runs 14 residues. V lost 5 bases and J 3 bases, leaving 10 bases between the germline ends. CDR3: CASSPTEHTGELFF. DNA for the CDR3: TGTGCCAGCAGCCCTACGGAGCACACCGGGGAGCTGTTTTTT.

The chain carries TRBV5-4 and TRBJ2-3; 16 positions match TRBD2. Germline lookup yields CDR1 SGHNT and CDR2 YYREEE (reference sequence). This CDR3 is built from 19 residues. With 4 bases clipped from V and 8 bases from J, the junction kept 16 bases outside the gene matches. Here the CDR3 reads CASSGLIAGTSGGAGTQYF. CDR3 coding DNA: TGTGCCAGCAGCGGACTAATTGCCGGGACTAGCGGGGGGGCCGGTACGCAGTATTTT.

This chain joins TRBV11-2 and TRBJ1-6, with D perhaps TRBD1 (5 bases). Trimming shortened V by 5 bases and J by 9 bases, and 23 bases separated the two germline ends. The V gene's germline CDR1 is SGHAT and CDR2 FQNNGV. CDR3 length: 17 amino acids. CDR3 sequence (DNA): TGTGCCAGCAGCCCCGGATCGAGGGGAGGTTACCGTTCACCCCTCCACTTT. Translated, it gives CASSPGSRGGYRSPLHF.

With regard to this clone: Mismatch with germline at one junction end may stem from a read error. The rearrangement links TRBV7-3 to TRBJ1-1; 8 bases align to TRBD1. The germline V gene encodes CDR1 SGHTA and CDR2 FQGTGA. The CDR3 runs to 12 residues. CDR3 sequence: CASSLRQGALIF. In nucleotides, the CDR3 is TGTGCCAGCAGCTTAAGGCAGGGGGCGTTAATCTTT.

V gene TRBV5-5 combines with J gene TRBJ1-2, with a possible D match to TRBD1 (5 bases). The germline V and J ends were trimmed by 4 bases and 4 bases, with 17 bases remaining between them. Germline lookup yields CDR1 SGHKS and CDR2 YYEKEE (reference sequence). The CDR3 extends over 15 amino acids. This CDR3 is CASSPPRDYGYGYTF. The CDR3 nucleotides read TGTGCCAGCAGCCCGCCGAGGGACTACGGCTATGGCTACACCTTC.

This clone was observed a few times. This rearrangement joins TRBV29-1 to TRBJ1-2; possible D gene TRBD1, 5 bases. The CDR3 totals 13 residues. Trimming shortened V by 2 bases and J by 4 bases, and 11 bases separated the two germline ends. The germline gives CDR1 SQVTM, CDR2 ANQGSEA. CDR3 sequence reads: CSVEPDSIYGYTF. The CDR3, as DNA: TGCAGCGTTGAACCCGACAGCATCTATGGCTACACCTTC. The full variable domain, completed using reference TRBV29-1 and TRBJ1-2, is SAVISQKPSRDICQRGTSLTIQCQVDSQVTMMFWYRQQPGQSLTLIATANQGSEATYESGFVIDKFPISRPNLTFSTLTVSNMSPEDSSIYLCSVEPDSIYGYTFGSGTRLTVV.

The chain is built from TRBV19 and TRBJ1-2; D is uncertain. The germline gives CDR1 LNHDA, CDR2 SQIVND (reference sequence). This CDR3 spans 15 amino acids. Trimming cost V 6 bases and J 6 bases, with 20 bases left between them. The CDR3 DNA follows: TGTGCCAGTAGCCCTTTAGGTTGGGAGGCGCATGGCTACACCTTC. This sequence encodes CASSPLGWEAHGYTF.

This clone turned up a few times. The chain carries TRBV5-1 and TRBJ1-2; 8 nucleotides match TRBD1. This CDR3 has 14 residues. V gave up 4 bases and J gave up 4 bases; unmatched junction bases: 6. Looked up from germline, CDR1 is SGHRS and CDR2 is YFSETQ. The CDR3 DNA sequence: TGCGCCAGCAGCCCAGGACAGGGTGGCTATGGCTACACCTTC. This codes for CASSPGQGGYGYTF.

DNA of the CDR3: TGTGCCAGCAGCTTCAGCGGGATAAAAGGGTGGGATGAGCAGTTCTTC. This sequence encodes CASSFSGIKGWDEQFF. V is TRBV5-5 and J is TRBJ2-1, with 7 nucleotides matching TRBD2. CDR3 length equals 16 residues. The V segment lost 2 bases and the J segment 8 bases; nucleotides outside the gene matches: 13. CDR1 and CDR2 from the germline V gene are SGHKS and YYEKEE (reference sequence).

This chain links TRBV2 with TRBJ2-5, with TRBD2 identical over 9 bases. The CDR3 is made up of 15 amino acids. V gave up 6 bases and J gave up 9 bases; unmatched junction bases: 14. In germline, CDR1 is SNHLY, CDR2 FYNNEI. CDR3 loop: CASSPPGTSTSSQYF. The DNA of the CDR3 is TGTGCCAGCAGCCCGCCCGGGACTAGCACGTCGTCCCAGTACTTC. Drawing the rest from reference TRBV2 and TRBJ2-5, the complete variable domain is EPEVTQTPSHQVTQMGQEVILRCVPISNHLYFYWYRQILGQKVEFLVSFYNNEISEKSEIFDDQFSVERPDGSNFTLKIRSTKLEDSAMYFCASSPPGTSTSSQYFGPGTRLLVL.